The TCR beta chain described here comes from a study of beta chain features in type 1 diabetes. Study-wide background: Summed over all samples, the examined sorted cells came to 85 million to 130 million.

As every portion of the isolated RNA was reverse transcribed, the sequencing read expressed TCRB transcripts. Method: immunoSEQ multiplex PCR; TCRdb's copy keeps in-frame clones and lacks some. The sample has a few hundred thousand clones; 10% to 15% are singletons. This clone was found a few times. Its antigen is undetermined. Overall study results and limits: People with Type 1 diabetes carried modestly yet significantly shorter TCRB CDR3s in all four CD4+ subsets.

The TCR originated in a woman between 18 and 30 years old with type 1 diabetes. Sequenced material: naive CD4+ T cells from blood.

For the CDR3, the DNA is TGTGCCAGCAGCGTAAACACAGGTTCCAATTCACCCCTCCACTTT. Translation gives CASSVNTGSNSPLHF. This chain uses TRBV9 with TRBJ1-6, with a possible D match to TRBD1 (5 bases). This CDR3 region has 15 residues. CDR1 SGDLS and CDR2 YYNGEE come from the germline V gene. V lost 1 base, J lost 7 bases, and 12 bases lay in between.